The 8 T cell receptor beta chains listed next were all sequenced from one sample in a study of OX40 agonist ivuxolimab in advanced cancers. Repertoires were generated with immunoSEQ multiplex PCR, while TCRdb's copy carries only in-frame clones and drops some. The sample has tens of thousands of clones; approximately 81% are singletons. The specimen was CD4+ or CD8+ T cells sorted from blood, collected in a trial of the OX40 agonist ivuxolimab. These receptors originate from an adult with an advanced solid tumor such as melanoma, head and neck, liver or kidney cancer.

V and J are TRBV19 and TRBJ1-5; TRBD1 matches 12 bases. There are 18 residues in the CDR3. Losses at the gene ends were 3 bases for V and 1 base for J; bases not matched to a gene: 7. Germline values: CDR1 LNHDA, CDR2 SQIVND (reference sequence). The CDR3, as DNA: TGTGCCAGTAGTATCGGAAGGGACAGGGGGCTGAGCAATCAGCCCCAGCATTTT. Its protein product is CASSIGRDRGLSNQPQHF.

V usage is TRBV5-1 and J usage is TRBJ2-5; the match to TRBD2 covers 7 bases. Germline lookup yields CDR1 SGHRS and CDR2 YFSETQ. With 2 bases clipped from V and 5 bases from J, the junction kept 6 bases outside the gene matches. The CDR3 is 14 residues long. The CDR3 bases are TGCGCCAGCAGCTTATCACCCGGGGGGGAGACCCAGTACTTC. This encodes CASSLSPGGETQYF. Complete variable domain (other parts from reference TRBV5-1 and TRBJ2-5): KAGVTQTPRYLIKTRGQQVTLSCSPISGHRSVSWYQQTPGQGLQFLFEYFSETQRNKGNFPGRFSGRQFSNSRSEMNVSTLELGDSALYLCASSLSPGGETQYFGPGTRLLVL.

This chain connects TRBV5-1 to TRBJ1-2, with no clear D. This CDR3 is built from 15 residues. Germline V gene data show CDR1 as SGHRS and CDR2 as YFSETQ. V lost 0 bases to trimming and J lost 4 bases, with 13 bases between them. The CDR3 DNA is TGCGCCAGCAGCTTGGAGCGTTTCGGGTCCTATGGCTACACCTTC. This gives the protein CASSLERFGSYGYTF.

The chain has TRBV20-1 and TRBJ2-5; no clear D gene. The CDR3 runs to 10 residues. CDR1 and CDR2 from the germline V gene are DFQATT and SNEGSKA (reference sequence). The germline V and J ends were trimmed by 3 bases and 10 bases, with 9 bases remaining between them. This chain's CDR3 is CSASVSNQYF. In DNA form, the CDR3 reads TGCAGTGCTAGTGTTTCCAACCAGTACTTC.

This rearrangement joins TRBV5-1 to TRBJ1-4; 8 bases align to TRBD1. Germline V CDR1 and CDR2: SGHRS, YFSETQ. The V gene end was trimmed by 0 bases and the J gene end by 7 bases; junction bases not matched to a gene: 5. This CDR3 region has 15 residues. CDR3 nucleotides: TGCGCCAGCAGCTTGGGTCGACAGGGGCTTGAAAAACTGTTTTTT. This codes for CASSLGRQGLEKLFF.

This clone was seen just once. V and J are TRBV6-6 and TRBJ2-7; D is possibly TRBD1 (6 bases). This CDR3 comprises 14 residues. Germline CDR1 and CDR2: MNHNY and SVGAGI (reference sequence). Trimming cost V 2 bases and J 7 bases, with 15 bases left between them. The CDR3 sequence is CASSYNGQPVEQYF. CDR3 DNA sequence: TGTGCCAGCAGTTACAACGGACAGCCCGTTGAGCAGTACTTC.

V gene TRBV7-6 combines with J gene TRBJ1-1; the D is unclear. The CDR3 spans 12 residues. Germline lookup yields CDR1 SGHVS and CDR2 FNYEAQ. V was clipped by 2 bases and J by 5 bases, with 6 bases between them. CDR3 loop: CASSLRGTEAFF. The CDR3 DNA follows: TGTGCCAGCAGCTTAAGAGGGACTGAAGCTTTCTTT.

The rearrangement joins TRBV5-4 to TRBJ2-7; 8 positions agree with TRBD2. CDR1 is SGHNT and CDR2 is YYREEE in the germline V gene (reference sequence). The CDR3 consists of 15 residues. The V gene end was trimmed by 3 bases and the J gene end by 5 bases; junction bases not matched to a gene: 10. CDR3 DNA sequence: TGTGCCAGCAGCTCGGGGGGGCAGGTCGTCGACGAGCAGTACTTC. It yields the protein CASSSGGQVVDEQYF.